One and the same sample provided the 2 T cell receptor beta chains below, sequenced in a study of Graves' ophthalmopathy and Graves' hyperthyroidism. Investigators amplified TCR beta CDR3 regions from RNA transcripts. In the first round, RT-PCR was carried out with HTBI primers, and a multiplex PCR formed the second round. Each CDR3 protein is one row after TCRdb ran MiXCR on the multiplex PCR reads. The repertoire holds about 600,000 distinct CDR3 sequences, with 35% to 45% as singletons. The sequencing input was peripheral blood or thyroid tissue (not recorded which). These receptors originate from an adult man with Graves' hyperthyroidism.

Of note for this clonotype: A much larger clone lies a single base off, so this may be a read error. The genes are TRBV7-9 and TRBJ1-3; D is unclear. Germline V CDR1 and CDR2: SEHNR, FQNEAQ (reference sequence). This CDR3 comprises 15 residues. For the CDR3, the DNA is TGTGCCAGCAGCCCACCGGAGAGCTCTGGAAACACCATACATTTT. Translating it yields CASSPPESSGNTIHF.

This clonotype was observed at least ten times. The chain links TRBV7-8 to TRBJ1-4, with TRBD1 as a possible D gene (6 bases). Trimming stripped 5 bases from V and 4 bases from J, with 17 bases between. Germline loops: CDR1 SGHVS, CDR2 FQNEAQ. The CDR3 has 16 amino acids. The CDR3 bases are TGTGCCAGCAGCAGAGACTCCGGGACAATTAATGAAAAACTGTTTTTT. As protein: CASSRDSGTINEKLFF.